This T cell receptor (beta chain) was sequenced in a study of cytomegalovirus exposure and HLA in healthy donors. Study summary: Roughly 170 million T cells yielded more than 90 million unique TCR beta sequences in earlier analysis. Findings and limits, study-wide: With high specificity and sensitivity, the classifier reportedly diagnosed cytomegalovirus status.

CDR1 and CDR2 (germline): SGHVS, FQNEAQ. This CDR3 has 19 residues. The PCR ran on 60 Vbeta and 13 Jbeta primers. The authors' processing: Later analysis identified tens of millions of unique TCR beta chains, 9 million to 13 million shared. Produced via immunoSEQ multiplex PCR; TCRdb's table is partial and in-frame only. For V, J and clone size, that table is used; D and trimming come from the DNA. The table lists about 140,000 clones, about 75% of them singletons, with approximately 1.8% in the top ten. Of note for this clone: Antigen specificity is unknown.

The specimen was PBMCs. This sequence originates from a woman in her twenties or thirties in good health and CMV-seronegative. The chain links TRBV7-8 to TRBJ2-5; 7 positions agree with TRBD2. The closer fit of TRBJ2-7 to the DNA end suggests the J call may be wrong. CDR3 amino acids: CASSLVRPGTTNPRYEQYF. The CDR3 DNA reads as TGTGCCAGCAGCTTGGTCAGGCCCGGGACTACCAATCCCCGTTACGAGCAGTACTTC.